Below, one T cell receptor (beta chain) is given with its context. Its matching antigen is unknown. One junction end disagrees with the germline gene, perhaps due to a read error. The data were taken from a study of blood T cells in healthy people across ages. CDR1 is SGDLS and CDR2 is YYNGEE in the germline V gene. The CDR3 spans 16 residues. Study-wide results and caveats: Higher diversity, along with more naive CD4+ cells, distinguished long-lived donors from aged donors.

Sample-barcoded 5' priming and a J-beta primer mix drove a second PCR of about 6 to 12 cycles. TCRdb reprocessed the 5' RACE reads via MiXCR and lists one record per CDR3 protein. The top ten clones hold about 30% of a sample with about 830,000 distinct CDR3 sequences, less than 80% of them seen once. The clonotype was recovered from a man aged 25 to 40 in good health. The specimen was blood. This chain links TRBV9 with TRBJ1-6; 8 nucleotides agree with TRBD1. CDR3 residues: CTSSVGPGGVDSPLHF. DNA of the CDR3: TGTACCAGCAGCGTAGGCCCAGGGGGCGTTGATTCACCCCTCCACTTT.